Presented here are 6 T cell receptor beta chains from one specimen sequenced in a study of shared clonotypes between healthy human individuals. It was CD45RO-negative cells, positively selected for CCR7, that made up naive CD8 cells, with terminally differentiated effector memory CD45RA+ cells excluded. Using immunoSEQ multiplex PCR, the repertoire was profiled, and TCRdb retains in-frame clones only, with some absent. The data contain 2 million or so clones, approximately 94% of them seen just once; the ten biggest clones take up more than 0.95%. Input material: naive CD8+ T cells sorted from blood. These receptors originate from a man younger than 30 in good health.

The chain couples TRBV6-1 to TRBJ2-3, with D perhaps TRBD2 (6 bases). Between the trimmed V and J ends, which lost 3 bases and 0 bases, there was a span of 10 bases. CDR3 size: 15 residues. Germline V gene data show CDR1 as MNHNS and CDR2 as SASEGT. CDR3 residues: CASSDRGTSTDTQYF. The DNA of the CDR3 is TGTGCCAGCAGTGACCGGGGGACTAGCACAGATACGCAGTATTTT.

This chain links TRBV4-1 with TRBJ2-3; D perhaps matches TRBD2 (6 bases). Germline lookup yields CDR1 MGHRA and CDR2 YSYEKL. This CDR3 contains 16 residues. Trimming took off 1 base at V and 2 bases at J, with 13 bases between the two ends. The CDR3 is CASSQVGGGPTDTQYF. CDR3 DNA: TGCGCCAGCAGCCAAGTGGGGGGAGGTCCCACAGATACGCAGTATTTT.

This CDR3 is CASSPTSLDTQYF. The CDR3 nucleotides read TGTGCCAGCAGCCCTACTAGTTTGGATACGCAGTATTTT. The chain recombines TRBV6-4 with TRBJ2-3, with a tentative D call TRBD2 (5 bases). Germline lookup yields CDR1 MRHNA and CDR2 SNTAGT. V was clipped by 6 bases and J by 6 bases, with 13 bases between them. This CDR3 contains 13 residues.

This clone was detected only once. V and J are TRBV7-3 and TRBJ2-1, with 7 bases fitting TRBD2. CDR1 SGHTA and CDR2 FQGTGA come from the germline V gene. The CDR3 spans 15 residues. The V gene end was trimmed by 2 bases and the J gene end by 4 bases; junction bases not matched to a gene: 5. This CDR3 reads CASSLGLADYNEQFF. The DNA of the CDR3 is TGTGCCAGCAGCTTAGGGCTAGCGGATTACAATGAGCAGTTCTTC.

The chain employs TRBV28 and TRBJ2-7, with a tentative D call TRBD2 (5 bases). Trimming shortened V by 5 bases and J by 7 bases, and 18 bases separated the two germline ends. The CDR3 runs 14 residues. Per the germline V gene, CDR1 is MDHEN and CDR2 is SYDVKM. The CDR3 loop is CASSAPDWEGEQYF. The CDR3 DNA is TGTGCCAGCAGTGCCCCGGACTGGGAAGGGGAGCAGTACTTC.

J is TRBJ2-1 and V is TRBV10-2; TRBD2 matches 11 bases. The germline CDR1 and CDR2 sequences are WSHSY and SAAADI. Trimming cost V 5 bases and J 2 bases; bases outside gene matches: 5. The CDR3 covers 16 residues. CDR3 sequence (DNA): TGCGCCAGCAGTTCCATGACTAGCGGGACCTACAATGAGCAGTTCTTC. Translation gives CASSSMTSGTYNEQFF.